This T cell receptor beta chain was observed in a study of blood T cell repertoires in COVID-19 (dated by TCRdb to about 2020). Study-wide context: The collaborator samples originated in the United States, Italy and Spain and spanned the acute and convalescent phases of COVID-19. The material from the prospective study consisted of cDNA or gDNA derived from T cells, B-cell-depleted T cells, or PBMCs. Subjects who had been exposed to COVID-19, were actively infected with it, or had recovered from it provided the deeply sampled blood TCRbeta repertoires that made up the dataset. A freely available public database, intended as a resource for researchers studying the immune response to SARS-CoV-2, is where the repertoires were released. Samples came from the ongoing ImmuneRACE study (first 160 participants) plus 1,254 subjects from 6 global collaborators. Nearly every sample came with metadata listing a de-identified subject ID, COVID-19 status, age in years and sex. Where HLA class I and class II types were available, the types were taken from metadata supplied by the sample provider, not from assay-based typing.

Ends trimmed: V by 4 bases, J by 4 bases; bases unmatched to a gene: 15. The CDR3 numbers 17 residues from cysteine through phenylalanine. Of all the DNA, just the CDR3 is kept, 51 bases in frame from base 1. From a lookup of the germline V gene (reference sequence), CDR1 and CDR2 are LNHNV and YYDKDF. TCRbeta CDR3 regions were amplified from genomic DNA using the immunoSEQ Assay, a bias-controlled multiplex PCR. Turning to the authors' computational methods: The number of nucleated cells in each sample was estimated from the amplification of reference gene primers within the assay. To quantify the absolute abundance of each unique TCRbeta CDR3 rearrangement, sequence reads were collapsed and filtered. For each sample, productive Simpson clonality was calculated by taking the square root of Simpson's diversity index across productive rearrangements. TCRdb mirrors the immuneACCESS table, restricted to in-frame sequences. Some clones are absent from its copies; in checked studies, under half trace to an unresolved V gene, and the reason for the others is unknown. V, J and clone size reflect that table, while D and trimming were determined from the DNA. The sample data list about 80,000 clones, and about four fifths of these were observed just once. The ten largest account for around a fifth of the sample.

Each collaborating institution followed its own protocols to collect whole blood in K2EDTA tubes. For TCRbeta analysis, collaborators shipped samples in one of three forms: frozen whole blood, isolated PBMCs, or DNA extracted from either of those sample types. In the case of this clone: This receptor's antigen is unknown. The input lacks base qualities; no much larger clone sits a single base away.

Beyond this particular receptor, the publication reports: Clinical and demographic metadata were provided uncurated, with the amount varying by source and participant.

The TCR was taken from a human donor in a cohort sampled during active COVID-19. Sequencing was carried out using peripheral blood. Recombination joined TRBV15 with TRBJ2-7; 8 of the junction bases match TRBD2. The nucleotide sequence reads TGTGCCACCAGCAAGTGGGGTAGCGGGGTAATCTGGTACGAGCAGTACTTC. The resulting protein is CATSKWGSGVIWYEQYF. Joined to the reference TRBV15 and TRBJ2-7 proteins, this CDR3 gives the full variable domain: DAMVIQNPRYQVTQFGKPVTLSCSQTLNHNVMYWYQQKSSQAPKLLFHYYDKDFNNEADTPDNFQSRRPNTSFCFLDIRSPGLGDTAMYLCATSKWGSGVIWYEQYFGPGTRLTVT.